Described below is a single TCR beta chain sequence and its context. Its antigen is currently unknown. The PCR contained 60 Vbeta and 13 Jbeta primers. Assay: immunoSEQ multiplex PCR; the TCRdb copy retains only in-frame clones and omits some. The sample lists around 190,000 clones, 9.5% occurring once. With 10 bases removed from V and 5 bases from J, the gap between germline ends came to 14 bases. The CDR3 spans 12 residues. Germline loops: CDR1 ENHRY, CDR2 SYGVKD. The data belong to a study of cytomegalovirus exposure and HLA in healthy donors. Points from the study as a whole: It was taken for granted in presence/absence analyses that sequencing depth across donors was roughly uniform. Looking again later, the authors saw that most CMV-associated TCR beta chains seemed HLA-restricted. Researchers counted about 150 TCR beta chains as cytomegalovirus-associated.

The material sequenced was PBMCs. The chain has TRBV10-3 and TRBJ2-5; possible D gene TRBD1, 7 bases. The source is a woman in her twenties or thirties in good health and CMV-seropositive. CDR3 loop: CATNRGGETQYF. As DNA, the CDR3 is TGTGCCACAAACAGGGGAGGCGAGACCCAGTACTTC.